These 10 T cell receptor beta chains share one sample of origin, sequenced in a study of tumor-infiltrating lymphocytes in localized non-small cell lung cancer. The assay was immunoSEQ multiplex PCR, and TCRdb's table has in-frame clones only and misses some. This table holds fewer than 20,000 clones, approximately 70% found once. The sequencing sample was made of lung tumor tissue. The receptors here all came from a human donor with non-small cell lung cancer.

The rearrangement uses TRBV2 and TRBJ1-2, with TRBD1 as a possible D gene (5 bases). Deletions cut 2 bases from V and 4 bases from J, with 14 bases between. There are 15 residues in the CDR3. CDR1 is SNHLY, CDR2 FYNNEI, per germline. The CDR3 reads CASSESGRFSYGYTF. DNA of the CDR3: TGTGCCAGCAGTGAATCGGGGCGTTTTAGCTATGGCTACACCTTC. The entire variable domain, with the rest obtained from reference TRBV2 and TRBJ1-2, is as follows: EPEVTQTPSHQVTQMGQEVILRCVPISNHLYFYWYRQILGQKVEFLVSFYNNEISEKSEIFDDQFSVERPDGSNFTLKIRSTKLEDSAMYFCASSESGRFSYGYTFGSGTRLTVV.

This chain connects TRBV10-3 to TRBJ2-7; the D gene is possibly TRBD2 (5 bases). From germline, CDR1 is ENHRY and CDR2 SYGVKD. V gave up 11 bases and J gave up 2 bases, with 19 bases separating them. CDR3 length: 14 residues. DNA for the CDR3: TGTGCCTCGGAGGACGAAGGAACTCCCTACGAGCAGTACTTC. Translated: CASEDEGTPYEQYF.

The V gene is TRBV2, the J gene TRBJ2-5, with 9 bases aligning to TRBD2. This CDR3 region has 16 residues. CDR1 is SNHLY, CDR2 FYNNEI, per germline. The V gene end was trimmed by 3 bases and the J gene end by 2 bases; junction bases not matched to a gene: 7. CDR3 region: CASSDLTSGRQETQYF. CDR3 coding DNA: TGTGCCAGCAGTGACCTGACTAGCGGTAGACAAGAGACCCAGTACTTC.

The J gene is TRBJ1-1, the V gene TRBV5-5, with D possibly matching TRBD1 (5 bases). Germline V gene data show CDR1 as SGHKS and CDR2 as YYEKEE (reference sequence). This CDR3 region has 13 residues. The V end was cut by 4 bases, the J end by 4 bases, with 11 bases between. The CDR3 here is CASSLGVSTEAFF. DNA for the CDR3: TGTGCCAGCAGCCTAGGGGTGAGCACTGAAGCTTTCTTT.

The count of this clone is one. The rearrangement uses TRBV28 and TRBJ1-2, with no clear D. The germline V and J ends were trimmed by 5 bases and 3 bases, with 7 bases remaining between them. CDR1 is MDHEN, CDR2 SYDVKM, per germline. The CDR3 runs 12 residues. Here the CDR3 DNA reads TGTGCCAGCAGTGGGCGCGACTATGGCTACACCTTC. It encodes CASSGRDYGYTF.

The rearrangement links TRBV19 to TRBJ2-1; TRBD1 might be the D (6 bases). CDR1 is LNHDA and CDR2 is SQIVND in the germline V gene (reference sequence). V was clipped by 9 bases and J by 0 bases, with 12 bases between them. The CDR3 has 14 residues. The DNA of the CDR3 is TGTGCCAGCACAGGGCCGAGCTCCTACAATGAGCAGTTCTTC. Its translation is CASTGPSSYNEQFF. Based on the CDR3 plus reference TRBV19 and TRBJ2-1, the full variable domain is DGGITQSPKYLFRKEGQNVTLSCEQNLNHDAMYWYRQDPGQGLRLIYYSQIVNDFQKGDIAEGYSVSREKKESFPLTVTSAQKNPTAFYLCASTGPSSYNEQFFGPGTRLTVL.

This clone has just a few counts. The rearrangement joins TRBV29-1 to TRBJ1-1; D might be TRBD1 (6 bases). The CDR3 extends over 12 amino acids. Trimming pared 8 bases from V and 5 bases from J, leaving 15 bases between. CDR1 is SQVTM and CDR2 is ANQGSEA in the germline V gene. CDR3 in amino acids: CSPLSQGTEAFF. In DNA form, the CDR3 reads TGCAGCCCCCTCAGTCAGGGGACTGAAGCTTTCTTT. Drawing the rest from reference TRBV29-1 and TRBJ1-1, the complete variable domain is SAVISQKPSRDICQRGTSLTIQCQVDSQVTMMFWYRQQPGQSLTLIATANQGSEATYESGFVIDKFPISRPNLTFSTLTVSNMSPEDSSIYLCSPLSQGTEAFFGQGTRLTVV.

By share, this clone ranks as medium-sized. This chain links TRBV27 with TRBJ2-7; D is unresolved. Between the trimmed V and J ends, which lost 3 bases and 2 bases, there was a span of 8 bases. Germline-derived CDR1 and CDR2 are MNHEY and SMNVEV (reference sequence). CDR3 length: 13 amino acids. The CDR3 is CASSFSNTYEQYF. The CDR3, as DNA: TGTGCCAGCAGTTTCTCCAACACCTACGAGCAGTACTTC.

V is TRBV7-2 and J is TRBJ2-3, with TRBD2 identical over 9 bases. CDR3 size: 17 residues. CDR1 is SGHTA, CDR2 FQGNSA, per germline. The ends lost 1 base at V and 6 bases at J; junction bases unmatched: 11. The CDR3 sequence: CASSLVGGRGGRDTQYF. DNA for the CDR3: TGTGCCAGCAGCTTAGTCGGCGGGAGGGGGGGCAGGGATACGCAGTATTTT.

The J gene is TRBJ2-7, the V gene TRBV7-2; D unresolved. Germline CDR1 is SGHTA and CDR2 is FQGNSA. This CDR3 has 11 amino acids. Deletions cut 6 bases from V and 4 bases from J, with 7 bases between. The DNA of the CDR3 is TGTGCCAGCAGTCTTTTATACGAGCAGTACTTC. Translation: CASSLLYEQYF.